The 18 T cell receptor beta chains below all came from one sample that was sequenced in a study of cytomegalovirus exposure and HLA in healthy donors. PCR involved 60 Vbeta and 13 Jbeta primers. Method: immunoSEQ multiplex PCR; TCRdb's copy keeps in-frame clones and lacks some. This repertoire shows about 210,000 clones, about 84% found once; its top ten account for 12% to 15%. Sequencing was done on a sample of PBMCs. All receptors come from a woman between 25 and 40 years old in good health and CMV-seropositive.

CDR3 nucleotides: TGTGCCAGCAGCCCCTCGCTAGCGGGGTTCTCCTACAATGAGCAGTTCTTC. Protein: CASSPSLAGFSYNEQFF. This chain links TRBV7-9 with TRBJ2-1; 9 bases fit TRBD2. CDR1 is SEHNR and CDR2 is FQNEAQ in the germline V gene (reference sequence). This CDR3 has 17 amino acids. V shed 5 bases, J shed 0 bases, and the junction held 8 bases outside the gene matches.

This chain connects TRBV7-9 to TRBJ1-2, with 10 bases that match TRBD1. The V gene's germline CDR1 is SEHNR and CDR2 FQNEAQ (reference sequence). The CDR3 covers 15 residues. Trimming took 5 bases from V and 4 from J; bases not matched to a gene: 7. CDR3 in DNA: TGTGCCAGCAGCCCACCGACAGGGGGCCTCTATGGCTACACCTTC. Its protein is CASSPPTGGLYGYTF.

The chain employs TRBV5-1 and TRBJ1-6, with a possible D match to TRBD1 (5 bases). This CDR3 contains 14 residues. V gave up 3 bases and J gave up 7 bases, with 11 bases separating them. Germline CDR1 reads SGHRS; CDR2 reads YFSETQ. The CDR3 sequence: CASSSDRVNSPLHF. Written as DNA, the CDR3 is TGCGCCAGCAGCTCTGACAGAGTCAATTCACCCCTCCACTTT.

J is TRBJ2-7 and V is TRBV15; D is ambiguous. V was shortened by 3 bases and J by 3 bases, with 6 bases between the two germline ends. The CDR3 covers 12 residues. Germline V lookup: CDR1 LNHNV, CDR2 YYDKDF (reference sequence). The CDR3 spells CATSRSNYEQYF. The CDR3 nucleotides read TGTGCCACCAGCAGGAGTAACTACGAGCAGTACTTC. The whole variable domain, remainder taken from reference TRBV15 and TRBJ2-7, is DAMVIQNPRYQVTQFGKPVTLSCSQTLNHNVMYWYQQKSSQAPKLLFHYYDKDFNNEADTPDNFQSRRPNTSFCFLDIRSPGLGDTAMYLCATSRSNYEQYFGPGTRLTVT.

The rearrangement joins TRBV27 to TRBJ2-1; D not resolved. This CDR3 is built from 15 residues. V was shortened by 3 bases and J by 2 bases, with 11 bases between the two germline ends. Germline CDR1 reads MNHEY; CDR2 reads SMNVEV (reference sequence). CDR3 in amino acids: CASSFSPVPYNEQFF. The CDR3 nucleotides read TGTGCCAGCAGTTTCTCTCCAGTCCCCTACAATGAGCAGTTCTTC.

This clone has just one count. The chain links TRBV7-2 to TRBJ2-5; 8 nucleotides align to TRBD1. This CDR3 is built from 16 residues. V shed 4 bases, J shed 2 bases, and the junction held 9 bases outside the gene matches. Germline V lookup: CDR1 SGHTA, CDR2 FQGNSA. The CDR3 sequence is CASSSRTGLGQETQYF. CDR3 in DNA: TGTGCCAGCAGCTCTCGGACAGGGTTGGGTCAAGAGACCCAGTACTTC.

There are a few counts of this clone. The rearrangement links TRBV9 to TRBJ1-2; 7 bases align to TRBD1. The CDR3 loop spans 13 amino acids. CDR1 is SGDLS, CDR2 YYNGEE, per germline. V shed 4 bases, J shed 2 bases, and the junction held 2 bases outside the gene matches. CDR3 DNA sequence: TGTGCCAGCAGCAGGACAGGCAACTATGGCTACACCTTC. Its protein product is CASSRTGNYGYTF.

This clone was observed a handful of times. The CDR3 sequence is CASSPRGLYSPLHF. Written as DNA, the CDR3 is TGTGCCAGTAGTCCAAGGGGACTCTATTCACCCCTCCACTTT. This chain joins TRBV19 and TRBJ1-6; a possible D gene is TRBD1 (5 bases). This CDR3 region has 14 residues. Germline V gene sequence: CDR1 LNHDA, CDR2 SQIVND (reference sequence). Trimming left V 5 bases short and J 8 bases short, with 13 bases between.

CDR3 bases: TGTGCCAGCAGTCAGGGACAGATTCGAATCGAAAAACTGTTTTTT. Translated: CASSQGQIRIEKLFF. The rearrangement uses TRBV6-6 and TRBJ1-4; 7 nucleotides align to TRBD1. The CDR3 consists of 15 residues. V was pared by 5 bases and J by 8 bases, with 11 bases of the junction left unmatched. Germline V gene lookup returns CDR1 MNHNY and CDR2 SVGAGI (reference sequence).

This sequence joins TRBV9 and TRBJ2-2; 8 nucleotides agree with TRBD2. Germline loops: CDR1 SGDLS, CDR2 YYNGEE. J lost 3 bases, V lost 4 bases, and 11 bases had no gene match. This CDR3 has 17 amino acids. The CDR3 loop is CASSLTGTSLYTGELFF. The CDR3 DNA reads as TGTGCCAGCAGCCTTACCGGGACTAGTCTCTACACCGGGGAGCTGTTTTTT. Full variable domain (missing parts from reference TRBV9 and TRBJ2-2): DSGVTQTPKHLITATGQRVTLRCSPRSGDLSVYWYQQSLDQGLQFLIQYYNGEERAKGNILERFSAQQFPDLHSELNLSSLELGDSALYFCASSLTGTSLYTGELFFGEGSRLTVL.

The chain is built from TRBV5-6 and TRBJ1-3; perhaps TRBD1 as D (5 bases). Deletions cut 4 bases from V and 3 bases from J, with 11 bases between. The CDR3 totals 14 residues. Germline assignment: CDR1 SGHDT and CDR2 YYEEEE. The CDR3 region has the DNA TGTGCCAGCAGCCTGCCGGGGGTTGGAAACACCATATATTTT. The encoded protein is CASSLPGVGNTIYF.

J is TRBJ1-2 and V is TRBV21-1; TRBD1 was called by the table and not checked on the DNA. TRBV21-1 constitutes a pseudogene. CDR3 size: 14 residues. The CDR3 DNA reads as TGTGCCAGCAGCAACAGGGACAGGGACTATGGCTACACCTTC. It specifies CASSNRDRDYGYTF.

The rearrangement joins TRBV13 to TRBJ2-1, with 13 bases matching TRBD2. This CDR3 region has 17 residues. The germline gives CDR1 PRHDT, CDR2 FYEKMQ (reference sequence). Germline trimming cut 0 bases from V and 8 bases from J; bases unmatched to any gene: 7. The CDR3 DNA follows: TGTGCCAGCAGCTTAGGGACTAGCGGGGGGTGGTCCTATGAGCAGTTCTTC. Translating it yields CASSLGTSGGWSYEQFF. Full variable domain (rest looked up from reference TRBV13 and TRBJ2-1): AAGVIQSPRHLIKEKRETATLKCYPIPRHDTVYWYQQGPGQDPQFLISFYEKMQSDKGSIPDRFSAQQFSDYHSELNMSSLELGDSALYFCASSLGTSGGWSYEQFFGPGTRLTVL.

The chain is built from TRBV6-1 and TRBJ2-7; D is uncertain. Germline V gene lookup returns CDR1 MNHNS and CDR2 SASEGT. The CDR3 sequence is 13 residues long. V was shortened by 10 bases and J by 0 bases, with 13 bases between the two germline ends. The CDR3 DNA reads TGTGCCACCCACGCGACTGACTCCTACGAGCAGTACTTC. It yields the protein CATHATDSYEQYF.

The chain employs TRBV7-2 and TRBJ1-6, with D uncertain. The V gene's germline CDR1 is SGHTA and CDR2 FQGNSA. CDR3 length: 11 residues. With 3 bases removed from V and 17 bases from J, the gap between germline ends came to 11 bases. The CDR3 sequence: CASSFNLSFHF. CDR3 in DNA: TGTGCCAGCAGCTTTAACCTATCGTTCCACTTT.

The gene calls are TRBV7-6 and TRBJ2-1; D is undetermined. Trimming shortened V by 1 base and J by 3 bases, and 7 bases separated the two germline ends. The CDR3 loop spans 14 amino acids. Per germline, CDR1 SGHVS and CDR2 FNYEAQ. The CDR3 region has the DNA TGTGCCAGCAGCTTAGGGCACGTCTACAATGAGCAGTTCTTC. It codes for CASSLGHVYNEQFF.

The rearrangement joins TRBV4-2 to TRBJ2-7; unclear D gene. Germline loops: CDR1 LGHNA, CDR2 YNFKEQ. The CDR3 totals 16 residues. Trimming shortened V by 0 bases and J by 6 bases, and 18 bases separated the two germline ends. The DNA for the CDR3 is TGTGCCAGCAGCCAAGATGCCGAATTTTTAGCCGGCGAGCAGTACTTC. Its protein is CASSQDAEFLAGEQYF.

The chain joins TRBV19 to TRBJ2-7, with D perhaps matching TRBD1 (6 bases). The CDR3 covers 14 residues. Germline CDR1 LNHDA, CDR2 SQIVND (reference sequence). Trimming left V 2 bases short and J 2 bases short, with 10 bases between. The CDR3 DNA sequence: TGTGCCAGTAGTATAAGGGACACAACCTACGAGCAGTACTTC. It specifies CASSIRDTTYEQYF.